Listed here are 8 T cell receptor beta chains from one sample, sequenced in a study of beta chain features in type 1 diabetes. Findings and caveats of the study: Type 1 diabetes patients showed a moderate but significant shortening of TCRB CDR3s in all four CD4+ subsets.

No antigen is known for these receptors. Of the isolated RNA, all was reverse transcribed, and so the sequenced material was expressed TCRB transcripts. Assay: immunoSEQ multiplex PCR; the TCRdb copy retains only in-frame clones and omits some. The sample carries about 15,000 clones, 70% to 80% recorded once. Sequencing was carried out using stem cell memory CD4+ T cells from blood. These receptors came from a woman in her late teens or twenties with type 1 diabetes.

The gene calls are TRBV7-9 and TRBJ2-1; D is perhaps TRBD2 (5 bases). The V and J ends lost 3 bases and 4 bases respectively, with 13 bases between them. In germline, CDR1 is SEHNR, CDR2 FQNEAQ (reference sequence). The CDR3 has 15 amino acids. The CDR3 loop reads CASSLGRGLYNEQFF. In nucleotides, the CDR3 is TGTGCCAGCAGCTTGGGGAGAGGGCTATACAATGAGCAGTTCTTC. Together with reference TRBV7-9 and TRBJ2-1, the CDR3 gives the full variable domain: DTGVSQNPRHKITKRGQNVTFRCDPISEHNRLYWYRQTLGQGPEFLTYFQNEAQLEKSRLLSDRFSAERPKGSFSTLEIQRTEQGDSAMYLCASSLGRGLYNEQFFGPGTRLTVL.

The genes are TRBV19 and TRBJ2-7; TRBD1 matches 11 bases. Germline lookup yields CDR1 LNHDA and CDR2 SQIVND (reference sequence). The CDR3 is 15 residues long. The V segment lost 7 bases and the J segment 5 bases; nucleotides outside the gene matches: 10. In DNA form, the CDR3 reads TGTGCCAGTACCCCCTCCTGGACAGGGGGCCACGAGCAGTACTTC. Protein product: CASTPSWTGGHEQYF.

The chain links TRBV11-2 to TRBJ2-5; 7 bases match TRBD1. V shed 7 bases, J shed 7 bases, and the junction held 12 bases outside the gene matches. The CDR3 spans 14 residues. Germline lookup yields CDR1 SGHAT and CDR2 FQNNGV. The CDR3 loop is CASTLRQGSGTQYF. CDR3 bases: TGTGCCAGCACCCTACGACAGGGCAGTGGGACCCAGTACTTC.

The gene calls are TRBV6-1 and TRBJ1-1; 8 bases agree with TRBD1. The V gene end was trimmed by 6 bases and the J gene end by 5 bases; junction bases not matched to a gene: 11. There are 15 residues in the CDR3. Germline V gene sequence: CDR1 MNHNS, CDR2 SASEGT. The CDR3 DNA is TGTGCCAGCAGCCCCAGACAGGGGACGGGTACTGAAGCTTTCTTT. Encoded protein: CASSPRQGTGTEAFF.

This clone turned up a few times. The V call is TRBV29-1, the J call TRBJ2-2; 7 bases match TRBD1. V lost 5 bases and J lost 0; bases outside the gene matches: 3. This CDR3 region has 14 residues. Germline CDR1 SQVTM, CDR2 ANQGSEA. The CDR3 coding sequence is TGCAGCGTTACCGGGACAGCGAACACCGGGGAGCTGTTTTTT. As protein: CSVTGTANTGELFF.

V usage is TRBV6-5 and J usage is TRBJ2-2, with no clear D. The CDR3 consists of 12 residues. The germline gives CDR1 MNHEY, CDR2 SVGAGI. The CDR3 DNA sequence: TGTGTCGCCCGATCAGTTTCCGGGGAGCTGTTTTTT. Amino acid sequence: CVARSVSGELFF.

This clone showed up just a few times. The gene calls are TRBV5-6 and TRBJ2-2; 9 positions match TRBD2. The CDR3 length is 16 residues. J gave up 5 bases and V 2 bases, and 7 bases lay outside the gene matches. The germline V gene has CDR1 SGHDT and CDR2 YYEEEE. The CDR3 spells CASSFRGTSPTGELFF. The DNA of the CDR3 is TGTGCCAGCAGCTTTCGCGGGACTAGCCCTACCGGGGAGCTGTTTTTT.

The chain uses TRBV5-4 and TRBJ1-2, with TRBD1 as a possible D gene (5 bases). V lost 4 bases to trimming and J lost 1 base, with 11 bases between them. The CDR3 is made up of 14 amino acids. Germline V gives CDR1 SGHNT, CDR2 YYREEE (reference sequence). The chain's CDR3 is CASSTDGGNYGYTF. The CDR3 bases are TGTGCCAGCAGCACGGACGGGGGTAACTATGGCTACACCTTC.